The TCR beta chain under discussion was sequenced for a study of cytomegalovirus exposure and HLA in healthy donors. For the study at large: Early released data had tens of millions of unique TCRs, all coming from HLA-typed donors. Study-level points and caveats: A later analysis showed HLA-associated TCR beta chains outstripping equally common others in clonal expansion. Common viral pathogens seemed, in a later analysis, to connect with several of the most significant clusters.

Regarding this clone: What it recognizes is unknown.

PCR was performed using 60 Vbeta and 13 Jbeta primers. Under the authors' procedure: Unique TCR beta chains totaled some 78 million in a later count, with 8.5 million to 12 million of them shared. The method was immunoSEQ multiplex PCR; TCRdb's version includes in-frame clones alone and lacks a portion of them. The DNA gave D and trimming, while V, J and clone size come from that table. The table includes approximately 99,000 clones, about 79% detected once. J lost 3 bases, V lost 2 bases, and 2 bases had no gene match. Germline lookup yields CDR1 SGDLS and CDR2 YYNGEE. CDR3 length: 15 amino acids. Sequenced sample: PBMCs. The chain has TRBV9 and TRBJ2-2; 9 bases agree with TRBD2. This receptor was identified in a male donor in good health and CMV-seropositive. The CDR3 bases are TGTGCCAGCAGCGTTAGCGGGGGAGACACCGGGGAGCTGTTTTTT. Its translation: CASSVSGGDTGELFF.